Following are 17 T cell receptor beta chains from one sample sequenced in a study of blood T cells in healthy people across ages (dated by TCRdb to about 2015). Receptor amplification or capture employed 5' RACE. The instrument was an Illumina HiSeq 2500. A second about 7 to 12 cycle PCR used a sample-barcoded 5' primer and a J-beta primer mix. TCRdb trimmed the raw reads at Q25, called clones with MiXCR and kept productive beta chains. Each CDR3 protein appears once, grouped with its most common genes and DNA. Recorded for this sample are some 1.4 million distinct CDR3 sequences; 42% of them occurred a single time. 7.9% of the sample is taken by the ten largest. Input material: blood. These receptor sequences come from a young woman in good health.

The J gene is TRBJ2-1, the V gene TRBV28, with D possibly matching TRBD1 (6 bases). The last part of the DNA fits TRBJ2-7 better; the J call may be wrong. There are 20 residues in the CDR3. Germline V lookup: CDR1 MDHEN, CDR2 SYDVKM. The CDR3 is CASSLNRRGHPRSSYNEQYF. The CDR3, as DNA: TGTGCCAGCAGTTTAAATCGTCGGGGACACCCTCGAAGCTCCTACAATGAGCAGTACTTC.

The chain carries TRBV6-1 and TRBJ2-5; 8 bases line up with TRBD2. The CDR3 covers 15 residues. Losses at the gene ends were 2 bases for V and 6 bases for J; bases not matched to a gene: 8. Germline V gene lookup returns CDR1 MNHNS and CDR2 SASEGT. DNA of the CDR3: TGTGCCAGCAGTGAAAATTGGACTAGCAGACAGACCCAGTACTTC. It is translated as CASSENWTSRQTQYF.

This chain links TRBV3-1 with TRBJ2-1; D possibly corresponds to TRBD2 (6 bases). The CDR3 spans 16 residues. The V gene's germline CDR1 is LGHDT and CDR2 YNNKEL (reference sequence). V was cut by 4 bases and J by 3 bases, with 16 bases left in between. The CDR3 is CASSPDWTTIYNEQFF. The CDR3 DNA follows: TGTGCCAGCAGCCCCGACTGGACTACCATCTACAATGAGCAGTTCTTC.

The chain recombines TRBV20-1 with TRBJ2-1; 7 bases line up with TRBD1. CDR3 length equals 14 residues. With V trimmed by 6 bases and J by 7 bases, 12 bases remained unmatched. The germline V gene has CDR1 DFQATT and CDR2 SNEGSKA (reference sequence). The CDR3 region is CSAKPGTDNNEQFF. The CDR3, as DNA: TGCAGTGCAAAACCCGGGACAGACAATAATGAGCAGTTCTTC.

The J gene is TRBJ2-6, the V gene TRBV6-2 or TRBV6-3, with D hard to call. The CDR3 is 16 amino acids. V shed 2 bases and J shed 0 bases, with 8 bases lying between them. The V gene's germline CDR1 is MNHEY and CDR2 SVGEGT. CDR3 residues: CASSYNRASGANVLTF. The CDR3 bases are TGTGCCAGCAGTTACAACCGCGCCTCTGGGGCCAACGTCCTGACTTTC.

The V call is TRBV28, the J call TRBJ2-7; 11 bases are shared with TRBD1. The CDR3 contains 15 residues. The germline CDR1 and CDR2 sequences are MDHEN and SYDVKM. V gave up 7 bases and J gave up 3 bases; unmatched junction bases: 8. CDR3 nucleotide sequence: TGTGCCAGCAATCCCTTCGGGACAGGGGGCTACGAGCAGTACTTC. Residues: CASNPFGTGGYEQYF.

This chain uses TRBV4-1 with TRBJ1-1; 7 bases fit TRBD1. Germline CDR1 reads MGHRA; CDR2 reads YSYEKL. The CDR3 contains 15 residues. Trimming removed 1 base from V and 1 base from J; junction bases left unmatched: 3. For the CDR3, the DNA is TGCGCCAGCAGCCAAGGAGGGGGCCGGAACACTGAAGCTTTCTTT. Translation gives CASSQGGGRNTEAFF.

Only a few counts were recorded for this clonotype. The chain links TRBV5-1 to TRBJ1-2; TRBD1 is a possible D gene (6 bases). V lost 0 bases, J lost 6 bases, and 9 bases lay in between. This CDR3 is built from 13 residues. Germline CDR1 and CDR2: SGHRS and YFSETQ. This CDR3 reads CASSLEQGDGYTF. CDR3 nucleotides: TGCGCCAGCAGCTTGGAACAGGGCGATGGCTACACCTTC.

This rearrangement joins TRBV5-1 to TRBJ2-1; TRBD1 matches 7 bases. This CDR3 region has 14 residues. Germline V gene data show CDR1 as SGHRS and CDR2 as YFSETQ. Unmatched junction bases numbered 4, after V lost 4 bases and J lost 3 bases. The CDR3 nucleotides are TGCGCCAGCAGCCGCCGACAGGGCTACAATGAGCAGTTCTTC. Translated, it gives CASSRRQGYNEQFF.

The V gene is TRBV28, the J gene TRBJ2-6; the D call may be TRBD1 or TRBD2 (5 bases each). The CDR3 consists of 17 residues. Germline V gene sequence: CDR1 MDHEN, CDR2 SYDVKM. With 4 bases removed from V and 0 bases from J, the gap between germline ends came to 13 bases. The chain's CDR3 is CASSSGRDRSGANVLTF. CDR3 in DNA: TGTGCCAGCAGTTCCGGCAGGGACCGCTCTGGGGCCAACGTCCTGACTTTC.

The rearrangement links TRBV18 to TRBJ2-1; D might be TRBD2 (5 bases). CDR1 and CDR2 (germline): KGHSH, LQKENI. The CDR3 consists of 15 residues. The ends were cut back, 6 bases at V and 4 bases at J, with 16 bases in the middle. The CDR3 sequence: CASSIGVAAYNEQFF. The DNA of the CDR3 is TGTGCCAGCTCGATCGGGGTAGCTGCTTACAATGAGCAGTTCTTC.

The chain combines TRBV3-1 with TRBJ2-7; D gene unclear. V was trimmed by 7 bases and J by 0 bases, leaving 13 bases between them. The germline V gene has CDR1 LGHDT and CDR2 YNNKEL (reference sequence). The CDR3 runs 14 residues. The CDR3 coding sequence is TGTGCCAGCACCCAGTTGGGTTCCTCCTACGAGCAGTACTTC. It is translated as CASTQLGSSYEQYF.

This clonotype occurred many times. CDR3 in DNA: TGTGCCAGCAGTGGATTAGCGGGGGGCTCCTACGAGCAGTACTTC. It yields the protein CASSGLAGGSYEQYF. The V gene is TRBV27, the J gene TRBJ2-7; 10 positions agree with TRBD2. With V trimmed by 5 bases and J by 0 bases, 4 bases remained unmatched. Germline CDR1 is MNHEY and CDR2 is SMNVEV (reference sequence). The CDR3 extends over 15 amino acids.

The chain is built from TRBV4-1 and TRBJ2-1; 7 bases agree with TRBD1. The CDR3 spans 20 residues. In germline, CDR1 is MGHRA, CDR2 YSYEKL. Trimming took 0 bases from V and 6 from J; bases not matched to a gene: 20. The CDR3 DNA sequence: TGCGCCAGCAGCCAAGATACAGGGGTAACCGGGATCGAGGGGTTCAATGAGCAGTTCTTC. Translating it yields CASSQDTGVTGIEGFNEQFF.

V gene TRBV12-3 or TRBV12-4 combines with J gene TRBJ1-1; TRBD1 might be the D (6 bases). CDR3 length: 14 residues. Between the trimmed V and J ends, which lost 5 bases and 5 bases, there was a span of 15 bases. The CDR3 spells CASSPGRGKTEAFF. CDR3 sequence (DNA): TGTGCCAGCAGTCCCGGGAGGGGGAAGACTGAAGCTTTCTTT.

The chain recombines TRBV2 with TRBJ2-7; tentative D call: TRBD1 (5 bases). The CDR3 has 15 amino acids. Deletions cut 4 bases from V and 2 bases from J, with 15 bases between. Germline assignment: CDR1 SNHLY and CDR2 FYNNEI. In DNA, the CDR3 is TGTGCCAGCAGTGTTTTAGGGGTAGGCACCTACGAGCAGTACTTC. It is translated as CASSVLGVGTYEQYF.

The V call is TRBV28, the J call TRBJ1-1, with D perhaps TRBD1 (6 bases). Between the trimmed V and J ends, which lost 5 bases and 4 bases, there was a span of 17 bases. CDR1 MDHEN and CDR2 SYDVKM come from the germline V gene. The CDR3 is 15 residues long. The CDR3 sequence: CASSQMGTRGTEAFF. The CDR3, as DNA: TGTGCCAGCAGTCAGATGGGGACACGGGGCACTGAAGCTTTCTTT.